This T cell receptor (beta chain) originates from a study of identical twins. TCRdb passed the 5' RACE reads through MiXCR, listing each CDR3 protein once. The sample includes over 200,000 distinct CDR3 sequences, under 8.5% of them seen just once. Trimming took 2 bases from V and 5 from J; bases not matched to a gene: 6. The CDR3 consists of 14 residues. From germline, CDR1 is MNHEY and CDR2 SVGAGI. A further study also used this sample, focusing on T cells expressing NK-cell markers.

The sequenced material came from CD8+ T cells sorted from blood. The chain is built from TRBV6-5 and TRBJ2-7, with 7 bases matching TRBD2. The source is a woman aged 18 to 35 in good health. The CDR3 DNA reads as TGTGCCAGCAGTTACGGCGGGGGTCTCAACGAGCAGTACTTC. Translating it yields CASSYGGGLNEQYF.